The 22 T cell receptor beta chains reported below all come from one sample, sequenced in a study of shared clonotypes between healthy human individuals. Only in-frame clones appear in the TCRdb table, and some are missing; sequencing was by immunoSEQ multiplex PCR. The sample yields some 2,000,000 clones, approximately 95% seen once. Specimen: naive CD4+ T cells sorted from blood. The subset was: CD45RA+ positively selected. The receptors originated from a man aged 18 to 35 in good health.

The CDR3 here is CASSFTGTGGLDGYTF. The CDR3, as DNA: TGCGCCAGCAGCTTCACCGGGACAGGGGGCCTCGATGGCTACACCTTC. The V gene is TRBV5-1, the J gene TRBJ1-2; 12 bases agree with TRBD1. CDR3 length: 16 residues. The trim removed 2 bases at V and 6 bases at J, leaving 8 bases unmatched. Germline V lookup: CDR1 SGHRS, CDR2 YFSETQ.

The chain couples TRBV4-3 to TRBJ2-7; D remains ambiguous. CDR1 LGHNA and CDR2 YSLEER come from the germline V gene. V lost 1 base to trimming and J lost 2 bases, with 12 bases between them. The CDR3 is 15 residues long. Here the CDR3 reads CASSQVAVGAYEQYF. CDR3 nucleotide sequence: TGCGCCAGCAGCCAAGTCGCGGTCGGAGCCTACGAGCAGTACTTC.

The J gene is TRBJ2-3, the V gene TRBV14; 9 nucleotides line up with TRBD2. This CDR3 spans 16 amino acids. CDR1 is SGHDN and CDR2 is FVKESK in the germline V gene. V shed 1 base and J 7 bases; nucleotides not matched to a gene: 9. CDR3 DNA: TGTGCCAGCAGCCAAGGGCGGGGGGGACCGGCGAATACGCAGTATTTT. Protein: CASSQGRGGPANTQYF.

V is TRBV27 and J is TRBJ2-5; 15 bases match TRBD2. Germline V gene lookup returns CDR1 MNHEY and CDR2 SMNVEV (reference sequence). The J segment lost 7 bases and the V segment lost 5 bases, leaving 23 bases of the junction unmatched. The CDR3 length is 21 residues. In DNA form, the CDR3 reads TGTGCCAGCAGTCTGCGGGCCCCCGGACTAGCGGGAGGGCCTGCGATGGGGACCCAGTACTTC. It yields the protein CASSLRAPGLAGGPAMGTQYF.

The chain has TRBV19 and TRBJ1-1; D gene uncertain. V lost 7 bases, J lost 0 bases, and 18 bases lay in between. Germline CDR1 and CDR2: LNHDA and SQIVND (reference sequence). CDR3 length: 16 residues. The CDR3 nucleotides read TGTGCCAGTACCCCTCTCTTAGGGTCGGTGAACACTGAAGCTTTCTTT. It yields the protein CASTPLLGSVNTEAFF.

The chain combines TRBV6-5 with TRBJ2-7, with D perhaps TRBD2 (6 bases). The CDR3 covers 15 residues. CDR1 is MNHEY, CDR2 SVGAGI, per germline. V lost 2 bases and J 1 base, leaving 12 bases between the germline ends. CDR3 residues: CASSYRGLGSYEQYF. As DNA, the CDR3 is TGTGCCAGCAGTTACCGGGGGTTGGGGTCCTACGAGCAGTACTTC.

The rearrangement uses TRBV19 and TRBJ1-6; D is ambiguous. Germline V gene sequence: CDR1 LNHDA, CDR2 SQIVND (reference sequence). V was shortened by 2 bases and J by 5 bases, with 4 bases between the two germline ends. The CDR3 is made up of 13 amino acids. The CDR3 sequence is CASSISHNSPLHF. CDR3 nucleotide sequence: TGTGCCAGTAGTATATCTCATAATTCACCCCTCCACTTT.

This chain joins TRBV9 and TRBJ2-7; D possibly uses TRBD1 or TRBD2 (6 bases each). This CDR3 is built from 14 residues. The V gene lost 4 bases and the J gene lost 4 bases, with 15 bases spanning the gap. CDR1 SGDLS and CDR2 YYNGEE come from the germline V gene. CDR3 in amino acids: CASSTRGTSYEQYF. The CDR3 coding sequence is TGTGCCAGCAGCACGCGCGGGACAAGTTACGAGCAGTACTTC.

V usage is TRBV30 and J usage is TRBJ2-5; D not certain. The DNA end is a closer match to TRBJ2-7, so the J assignment may be wrong. CDR1 and CDR2 from the germline V gene are GTSNPN and SVGIG (reference sequence). The CDR3 extends over 11 amino acids. This CDR3 is CAWRVGREQYF. Written as DNA, the CDR3 is TGTGCCTGGAGGGTAGGGCGCGAGCAGTACTTC.

The chain carries TRBV5-1 and TRBJ2-5; D remains unclear. The CDR3 covers 14 residues. Per germline, CDR1 SGHRS and CDR2 YFSETQ. The V end was cut by 6 bases, the J end by 4 bases, with 16 bases between. CDR3 sequence: CASTGPSRLETQYF. CDR3 DNA: TGCGCCAGCACCGGTCCTTCCAGGTTAGAGACCCAGTACTTC. Complete variable domain (other parts from reference TRBV5-1 and TRBJ2-5): KAGVTQTPRYLIKTRGQQVTLSCSPISGHRSVSWYQQTPGQGLQFLFEYFSETQRNKGNFPGRFSGRQFSNSRSEMNVSTLELGDSALYLCASTGPSRLETQYFGPGTRLLVL.

The genes are TRBV28 and TRBJ2-1; 10 bases are a match to TRBD1. CDR1 is MDHEN and CDR2 is SYDVKM in the germline V gene. The CDR3 is 15 residues long. The J segment lost 6 bases and the V segment lost 4 bases, leaving 6 bases of the junction unmatched. The CDR3 loop reads CASSSAGTGANEQFF. For the CDR3, the DNA is TGTGCCAGCAGTTCCGCCGGGACAGGGGCCAATGAGCAGTTCTTC.

This CDR3 reads CASSLEMPPYEQYF. CDR3 coding DNA: TGTGCCAGCAGCTTAGAAATGCCCCCCTACGAGCAGTACTTC. V usage is TRBV7-9 and J usage is TRBJ2-7; D ambiguous. The CDR3 loop spans 14 amino acids. Germline CDR1 reads SEHNR; CDR2 reads FQNEAQ (reference sequence). V gave up 1 base and J gave up 2 bases, with 9 bases separating them.

J is TRBJ2-5 and V is TRBV4-1; the D call may be TRBD1 or TRBD2 (5 bases each). V lost 0 bases and J lost 5, with 16 bases in between. The CDR3 runs to 16 residues. From germline, CDR1 is MGHRA and CDR2 YSYEKL. This chain's CDR3 is CASSQERPGRGETQYF. The CDR3 bases are TGCGCCAGCAGCCAAGAGCGACCGGGGCGTGGGGAGACCCAGTACTTC.

The V and J genes are TRBV29-1 and TRBJ2-5, with D perhaps TRBD2 (5 bases). Deletions cut 8 bases from V and 4 bases from J, with 14 bases between. The CDR3 is 12 residues long. CDR1 is SQVTM and CDR2 is ANQGSEA in the germline V gene. CDR3 amino acids: CSTSERRETQYF. DNA of the CDR3: TGCAGCACCTCTGAGCGGAGAGAGACCCAGTACTTC. The full variable domain, with the rest looked up from reference TRBV29-1 and TRBJ2-5, is SAVISQKPSRDICQRGTSLTIQCQVDSQVTMMFWYRQQPGQSLTLIATANQGSEATYESGFVIDKFPISRPNLTFSTLTVSNMSPEDSSIYLCSTSERRETQYFGPGTRLLVL.

This clone was observed a handful of times. This sequence joins TRBV19 and TRBJ1-6; a possible D gene is TRBD1 (5 bases). The length of the CDR3 is 16 residues. Germline V gene sequence: CDR1 LNHDA, CDR2 SQIVND (reference sequence). V gave up 8 bases and J gave up 6 bases, with 20 bases separating them. In DNA form, the CDR3 reads TGTGCCAGTTCATTCACCGGGGGAATCGCTAATTCACCCCTCCACTTT. Translating it yields CASSFTGGIANSPLHF.

The chain links TRBV2 to TRBJ2-3, with 15 bases matching TRBD2. J gave up 5 bases and V 3 bases, and 3 bases lay outside the gene matches. The CDR3 runs to 16 residues. From germline, CDR1 is SNHLY and CDR2 FYNNEI. The CDR3 bases are TGTGCCAGCAGTGAGGGACTAGCGGGGGGAATAGATACGCAGTATTTT. This codes for CASSEGLAGGIDTQYF.

In this sample, this clone turned up once. V is TRBV28 and J is TRBJ1-2, with TRBD1 identical over 8 bases. The CDR3 length is 14 residues. V trimming: 2 bases; J trimming: 7 bases; junction bases outside the gene matches: 6. Germline V CDR1 and CDR2: MDHEN, SYDVKM. CDR3 region: CASSLLDRVAGYTF. CDR3 nucleotides: TGTGCCAGCAGTTTACTGGACAGGGTTGCTGGCTACACCTTC.

The chain is built from TRBV14 and TRBJ2-1; tentatively, D is TRBD1 (6 bases). V was pared by 4 bases and J by 10 bases, with 17 bases between. There are 14 residues in the CDR3. In germline, CDR1 is SGHDN, CDR2 FVKESK. CDR3 coding DNA: TGTGCCAGCAGCCCCCTGGGGGCCTCGGGGGAGCAGTTCTTC. This translates into CASSPLGASGEQFF.

The J gene is TRBJ2-4, the V gene TRBV10-1; no clear D. V gave up 3 bases and J gave up 0 bases, with 9 bases separating them. The CDR3 has 15 residues. The germline CDR1 and CDR2 sequences are WNHNN and SYGVQD (reference sequence). CDR3 nucleotides: TGCGCCAGCAGTGATGGCAGCCTAGCCAAAAACATTCAGTACTTC. Its protein product is CASSDGSLAKNIQYF.

V gene TRBV7-8 combines with J gene TRBJ1-3; D gene unclear. CDR1 is SGHVS and CDR2 is FQNEAQ in the germline V gene. V was trimmed by 1 base and J by 0 bases, leaving 10 bases between them. CDR3 length: 16 residues. CDR3 DNA: TGTGCCAGCAGCTTAGATAACTGGAGCTCTGGAAACACCATATATTTT. Translation: CASSLDNWSSGNTIYF.

This clone was observed once. The V and J genes are TRBV6-5 and TRBJ2-7; D call uncertain. CDR1 and CDR2 from the germline V gene are MNHEY and SVGAGI. V was clipped by 5 bases and J by 11 bases, with 10 bases between them. The CDR3 length is 10 residues. CDR3 loop: CASSLAYKYF. The CDR3 nucleotides are TGTGCCAGCAGTCTGGCTTACAAGTACTTC.

This chain's CDR3 is CAGRVGANTGELFF. DNA for the CDR3: TGTGCCGGAAGGGTGGGAGCGAACACCGGGGAGCTGTTTTTT. The chain carries TRBV2 and TRBJ2-2, with a tentative D call TRBD2 (5 bases). V was cut by 11 bases and J by 0 bases, with 13 bases left in between. The CDR3 contains 14 residues. CDR1 SNHLY and CDR2 FYNNEI come from the germline V gene.